This TCR beta chain came from a study of blood T cell repertoires in COVID-19. Whole-study context: The cDNA or gDNA used as material had been derived from T cells, B-cell-depleted T cells, or PBMCs.

The CDR3 consists of 13 residues. Trimming took off 9 bases at V and 3 bases at J, with 12 bases between the two ends. Germline-derived CDR1 and CDR2 are ENHRY and SYGVKD. Assay: immunoSEQ multiplex PCR; the TCRdb copy retains only in-frame clones and omits some. The table lists around 25,000 clones, 81% of them singletons. The TCR sequence derives from a man in his 70s with acute or convalescent COVID-19. The J gene is TRBJ2-1, the V gene TRBV10-3; D unclear. The source material was peripheral blood. CDR3 loop: CAIRSEIYNEQFF. The CDR3 region has the DNA TGTGCCATAAGGAGTGAGATCTACAATGAGCAGTTCTTC.